These 21 T cell receptor beta chains originate from one sample sequenced in a study of T cells after yellow fever vaccination. TCRdb recomputed calls from the 5' RACE reads with MiXCR, one row per CDR3 protein. The sample shows approximately 260,000 distinct CDR3 sequences, 10% to 15% of them seen only once. The sample here was CD4+ T cells sorted from PBMCs, taken 45 days after the yellow fever booster vaccination. Receptors were obtained from a man aged 25 to 40 who received the YFV17D yellow fever vaccine.

Here the CDR3 DNA reads TGTGCCAGCAGTAGCGGGAGGGGTTACCAAGAGACCCAGTACTTC. Protein sequence: CASSSGRGYQETQYF. The rearrangement uses TRBV25-1 and TRBJ2-5; 10 nucleotides line up with TRBD2. The germline gives CDR1 MGHDK, CDR2 SYGVNS. The CDR3 sequence is 15 residues long. V was clipped by 5 bases and J by 0 bases; unmatched bases: 3. The full variable domain, completed using reference TRBV25-1 and TRBJ2-5, is EADIYQTPRYLVIGTGKKITLECSQTMGHDKMYWYQQDPGMELHLIHYSYGVNSTEKGDLSSESTVSRIRTEHFPLTLESARPSHTSQYLCASSSGRGYQETQYFGPGTRLLVL.

This clonotype has more than one count but fewer than ten. This chain's CDR3 is CASSLDPGGGADTQYF. CDR3 coding DNA: TGTGCCAGCAGCTTAGATCCGGGAGGAGGAGCAGATACGCAGTATTTT. The rearrangement joins TRBV7-2 to TRBJ2-3; 7 bases agree with TRBD2. Trimming took 1 base from V and 4 from J; bases not matched to a gene: 8. Germline V gene sequence: CDR1 SGHTA, CDR2 FQGNSA. CDR3 size: 16 residues.

This clonotype was seen only a few times. V gene TRBV7-2 combines with J gene TRBJ2-3, with D perhaps TRBD1 or TRBD2 (6 bases each). The CDR3 has 15 residues. With 1 base removed from V and 2 bases from J, the gap between germline ends came to 10 bases. Looked up from germline, CDR1 is SGHTA and CDR2 is FQGNSA. CDR3 bases: TGTGCCAGCAGCTTAGAAGGGGGGTACACAGATACGCAGTATTTT. Translated, it gives CASSLEGGYTDTQYF.

The chain links TRBV20-1 to TRBJ2-7; D is undetermined. Trimming took 5 bases from V and 2 from J, leaving 13 bases between them. Germline CDR1 is DFQATT and CDR2 is SNEGSKA (reference sequence). This CDR3 is built from 13 residues. The CDR3 region is CSAVKGSTYEQYF. The CDR3 nucleotides are TGCAGTGCTGTAAAAGGGTCGACCTACGAGCAGTACTTC.

The rearrangement joins TRBV28 to TRBJ2-7, with 10 bases identical to TRBD2. Germline V gene sequence: CDR1 MDHEN, CDR2 SYDVKM. The length of the CDR3 is 18 residues. V lost 3 bases and J lost 1; bases outside the gene matches: 12. The chain's CDR3 is CASSLASSGSVGSYEQYF. DNA for the CDR3: TGTGCCAGCAGTTTGGCTTCTAGCGGGAGCGTGGGTTCCTACGAGCAGTACTTC.

This clonotype was counted many times. The chain links TRBV14 to TRBJ2-2; D is undetermined. Trimming cost V 8 bases and J 3 bases, with 13 bases left between them. This CDR3 comprises 14 residues. Germline CDR1 SGHDN, CDR2 FVKESK. The CDR3 nucleotides are TGTGCCAGCTCCGACACCATATACACCGGGGAGCTGTTTTTT. This translates into CASSDTIYTGELFF.

In its sample, this clonotype was seen a few times. The rearrangement uses TRBV29-1 and TRBJ2-7; D possibly corresponds to TRBD1 (5 bases). Germline-derived CDR1 and CDR2 are SQVTM and ANQGSEA. This CDR3 is 13 amino acids long. Trimming removed 4 bases from V and 2 bases from J, with 12 bases in between. Here the CDR3 reads CSVGRARAYEQYF. The CDR3, as DNA: TGCAGCGTTGGCAGGGCTAGAGCCTACGAGCAGTACTTC.

The rearrangement links TRBV4-3 to TRBJ2-3, with D perhaps matching TRBD2 (7 bases). Germline V gene sequence: CDR1 LGHNA, CDR2 YSLEER. The CDR3 has 17 amino acids. Trimming stripped 1 base from V and 2 bases from J, with 16 bases between. The CDR3 here is CASSQGGGAPNTDTQYF. CDR3 in DNA: TGCGCCAGCAGCCAAGGGGGGGGGGCCCCTAACACAGATACGCAGTATTTT.

The chain links TRBV18 to TRBJ2-7; 7 bases align to TRBD1. CDR3 size: 13 residues. V shed 6 bases and J 7 bases; nucleotides not matched to a gene: 9. CDR1 KGHSH and CDR2 LQKENI come from the germline V gene. CDR3 DNA: TGTGCCAGCTCGCTGCAGGGGGATCTTGAGCAGTACTTC. This gives the protein CASSLQGDLEQYF.

This clonotype came up a few times. The rearrangement links TRBV11-2 to TRBJ2-7; 7 nucleotides match TRBD2. Germline assignment: CDR1 SGHAT and CDR2 FQNNGV. This CDR3 contains 15 residues. V trimming: 0 bases; J trimming: 7 bases; junction bases outside the gene matches: 9. In nucleotides, the CDR3 is TGTGCCAGCAGCTTAGACGGCCTAGCGGCGCCAGAGCAGTACTTC. It translates to CASSLDGLAAPEQYF.

The V and J genes are TRBV20-1 and TRBJ2-2, with unresolved D. V was shortened by 6 bases and J by 7 bases, with 15 bases between the two germline ends. Germline CDR1 is DFQATT and CDR2 is SNEGSKA (reference sequence). The CDR3 contains 13 residues. CDR3 in amino acids: CSAKRLSGGELFF. CDR3 nucleotides: TGCAGTGCCAAGCGCCTTTCGGGCGGGGAGCTGTTTTTT.

This clonotype was seen only a few times. This chain connects TRBV3-1 to TRBJ2-7, with 10 bases that match TRBD1. Trimming removed 2 bases from V and 2 bases from J; junction bases left unmatched: 6. The CDR3 is made up of 16 amino acids. The germline V gene has CDR1 LGHDT and CDR2 YNNKEL (reference sequence). The CDR3 here is CASSQRRDRGAYEQYF. The CDR3 DNA sequence: TGTGCCAGCAGCCAACGAAGGGACAGGGGTGCCTACGAGCAGTACTTC.

This clonotype has only a few counts. V and J are TRBV19 and TRBJ2-3, with 13 bases lining up with TRBD2. Trimming cost V 5 bases and J 2 bases; bases outside gene matches: 10. CDR1 and CDR2 (germline): LNHDA, SQIVND (reference sequence). The CDR3 runs 18 residues. CDR3 loop: CASSSSRLAGGYTDTQYF. In DNA form, the CDR3 reads TGTGCCAGTAGTTCCTCACGACTAGCGGGAGGATACACAGATACGCAGTATTTT.

This clonotype was counted between two and nine times. The gene calls are TRBV5-1 and TRBJ2-2; D gene unclear. Germline V CDR1 and CDR2: SGHRS, YFSETQ. The CDR3 has 12 amino acids. The germline V and J ends were trimmed by 4 bases and 2 bases, with 3 bases remaining between them. The CDR3 reads CASSENTGELFF. The CDR3, as DNA: TGCGCCAGCAGCGAAAACACCGGGGAGCTGTTTTTT.

In its sample, this clonotype was seen a few times. The genes are TRBV5-1 and TRBJ2-7, with 7 bases identical to TRBD1. Germline trimming cut 0 bases from V and 6 bases from J; bases unmatched to any gene: 6. CDR1 is SGHRS, CDR2 YFSETQ, per germline. CDR3 length: 14 amino acids. CDR3 nucleotides: TGCGCCAGCAGCTTGGTAGTGACAGGGACCGAGCAGTACTTC. It encodes CASSLVVTGTEQYF. Full variable domain (remainder filled in from reference TRBV5-1 and TRBJ2-7): KAGVTQTPRYLIKTRGQQVTLSCSPISGHRSVSWYQQTPGQGLQFLFEYFSETQRNKGNFPGRFSGRQFSNSRSEMNVSTLELGDSALYLCASSLVVTGTEQYFGPGTRLTVT.

This clonotype was recorded at least ten times. The chain carries TRBV5-1 and TRBJ2-5; possibly TRBD1 for D (5 bases). CDR3 length: 13 amino acids. Germline CDR1 SGHRS, CDR2 YFSETQ. Trimming pared 0 bases from V and 4 bases from J, leaving 7 bases between. The CDR3 reads CASSLEGLETQYF. The DNA for the CDR3 is TGCGCCAGCAGCTTGGAGGGGCTAGAGACCCAGTACTTC.

The chain carries TRBV7-2 and TRBJ2-5, with 12 bases aligning to TRBD2. J was trimmed by 2 bases and V by 0 bases; bases with no gene match: 10. Germline CDR1 reads SGHTA; CDR2 reads FQGNSA. The CDR3 contains 19 residues. The CDR3 sequence is CASSLAGLAGWGRQETQYF. CDR3 nucleotides: TGTGCCAGCAGCTTAGCCGGACTAGCGGGATGGGGAAGGCAAGAGACCCAGTACTTC.

The V and J genes are TRBV18 and TRBJ1-1, with no clear D. There are 14 residues in the CDR3. CDR1 and CDR2 (germline): KGHSH, LQKENI. V was clipped by 5 bases and J by 1 base, with 11 bases between them. The CDR3 DNA sequence: TGTGCCAGCTCAATTCAGGAGGGGAACACTGAAGCTTTCTTT. Amino acids: CASSIQEGNTEAFF.

There are many counts of this clonotype. CDR3 DNA: TGTGCCAGCACCGCGGACAATTCCTACGAGCAGTACTTC. Residues: CASTADNSYEQYF. J is TRBJ2-7 and V is TRBV12-3 or TRBV12-4, with D tentatively TRBD1 (5 bases). Trimming removed 7 bases from V and 1 base from J, with 11 bases in between. The CDR3 runs 13 residues.

Only a few counts were recorded for this clonotype. This CDR3 reads CASSLLLIEDTQYF. CDR3 nucleotides: TGTGCCAGCAGCTTACTCCTCATCGAAGATACGCAGTATTTT. This chain uses TRBV7-9 with TRBJ2-3; D gene unclear. Looked up from germline, CDR1 is SEHNR and CDR2 is FQNEAQ (reference sequence). The CDR3 loop spans 14 amino acids. V was trimmed by 2 bases and J by 5 bases, leaving 11 bases between them.

This clonotype occurred a few times. This chain uses TRBV28 with TRBJ2-1, with 14 bases that match TRBD2. With 2 bases clipped from V and 2 bases from J, the junction kept 8 bases outside the gene matches. Germline values: CDR1 MDHEN, CDR2 SYDVKM. This CDR3 region has 19 residues. The DNA for the CDR3 is TGTGCCAGCAGTTTACGGACTAGCGGGAGGCCCCCCCCCTACAATGAGCAGTTCTTC. Protein product: CASSLRTSGRPPPYNEQFF. Combining the CDR3 with reference TRBV28 and TRBJ2-1 gives the whole variable domain DVKVTQSSRYLVKRTGEKVFLECVQDMDHENMFWYRQDPGLGLRLIYFSYDVKMKEKGDIPEGYSVSREKKERFSLILESASTNQTSMYLCASSLRTSGRPPPYNEQFFGPGTRLTVL.